The rows below give T cell receptor beta chains drawn from one sample of a study of shared clonotypes between healthy human individuals. Data came from immunoSEQ multiplex PCR; TCRdb stores just in-frame clones and leaves some out. The sample contains approximately 2.5 million clones, 80% to 95% of which appear only once. The sequencing sample was made of naive CD4+ T cells from PBMCs. The origin of the receptors is a young man in good health. Some clones in this sample may be carry-over from other donors' samples. CDR3s include the opening cysteine and the closing phenylalanine or tryptophan. D genes are given only for firm matches. Size is stated for part of the rows, as once, few or many counts, or as a class when the clone is expanded.

v_call	clone_size	d_call	j_call	cdr3_aa	cdr3_nt
TRBV7-2	-	TRBD1	TRBJ2-7	CASSLGGGTTYEQYF	TGTGCCAGCAGCTTAGGAGGGGGCACCACCTACGAGCAGTACTTC
TRBV28	-	TRBD1	TRBJ1-2	CASEAHRGLGYTF	TGTGCCAGCGAGGCTCACAGGGGGCTGGGCTACACCTTC
TRBV28	-	-	TRBJ1-2	CASSLMPTWLVVGYTF	TGTGCCAGCAGTTTAATGCCAACCTGGCTTGTGGTAGGCTACACCTTC
TRBV5-5	few	TRBD1	TRBJ1-5	CASSPGQGRQPQHF	TGTGCCAGCAGCCCCGGACAGGGCCGGCAGCCCCAGCATTTT
TRBV9	-	-	TRBJ2-1	CASSVEAPTSYNEQFF	TGTGCCAGCAGCGTAGAGGCTCCTACCTCCTACAATGAGCAGTTCTTC
TRBV6-5	-	TRBD1	TRBJ2-5	CASRGRGYQETQYF	TGTGCCAGCAGGGGCAGGGGGTACCAAGAGACCCAGTACTTC
TRBV7-9	-	-	TRBJ2-7	CASSSPGEASYEQYF	TGTGCCAGCAGCTCACCGGGTGAAGCCTCCTACGAGCAGTACTTC
TRBV27	-	TRBD1	TRBJ2-6	CASSKTGFALGANVLTF	TGTGCCAGCAGTAAGACAGGGTTCGCCCTCGGGGCCAACGTCCTGACTTTC
TRBV11-2	-	-	TRBJ1-2	CASSLDSRDMSNYGYTF	TGTGCCAGCAGCTTAGACTCCCGGGACATGTCTAACTATGGCTACACCTTC
TRBV5-1	-	TRBD1	TRBJ1-1	CASSWGLQGGPPTEAFF	TGCGCCAGCAGCTGGGGATTACAGGGGGGACCCCCCACTGAAGCTTTCTTT
TRBV16	-	-	TRBJ1-2	CASSQGVEGDPPYGYTF	TGTGCCAGCAGCCAAGGAGTGGAGGGGGATCCTCCCTATGGCTACACCTTC
TRBV2	once	-	TRBJ2-2	CASSESNTGELFF	TGTGCCAGCAGTGAATCGAACACCGGGGAGCTGTTTTTT
TRBV6-1	-	-	TRBJ2-6	CASSGPGRGGSGANVLTF	TGTGCCAGCAGTGGACCGGGACGAGGGGGGTCTGGGGCCAACGTCCTGACTTTC